The 24 T cell receptor beta chains in this list originate from one sample, sequenced in a study of PD-1 blockade in classical Hodgkin lymphoma. The patients all showed relapse after autologous stem cell transplantation, while their brentuximab vedotin exposure varied. Clones were sequenced by immunoSEQ multiplex PCR, and TCRdb holds only the in-frame ones, with some missing. The table lists approximately 60,000 clones, approximately 88% of them singletons, with about an eighth in the top ten. The source material was peripheral blood mononuclear cells (PBMCs), sampled at baseline. The receptors shown here come from a human donor with classical Hodgkin lymphoma.

This chain connects TRBV28 to TRBJ1-1; 7 nucleotides agree with TRBD1. Unmatched junction bases numbered 20, after V lost 11 bases and J lost 5 bases. Germline loops: CDR1 MDHEN, CDR2 SYDVKM. The CDR3 totals 16 residues. The CDR3 DNA follows: TGTGCCTCCGAAAACCCGACAGGGTCCTGGGGGACTGAAGCTTTCTTT. As protein: CASENPTGSWGTEAFF.

This chain links TRBV5-1 with TRBJ2-5, with TRBD1 matching over 8 bases. The germline CDR1 and CDR2 sequences are SGHRS and YFSETQ. V lost 5 bases to trimming and J lost 5 bases; unmatched junction nucleotides: 17. The CDR3 loop spans 17 amino acids. In nucleotides, the CDR3 is TGCGCCAGCAGGAGCAGGAAGACAGGGGATGCCCGGGAGACCCAGTACTTC. This codes for CASRSRKTGDARETQYF.

The rearrangement uses TRBV5-4 and TRBJ2-3; the D gene could be TRBD1 or TRBD2 (5 bases each). This CDR3 is built from 16 residues. V was clipped by 0 bases and J by 0 bases, with 11 bases between them. Germline-derived CDR1 and CDR2 are SGHNT and YYREEE (reference sequence). The chain's CDR3 is CASSLGPGPSTDTQYF. The CDR3 DNA follows: TGTGCCAGCAGCTTGGGCCCGGGGCCTAGCACAGATACGCAGTATTTT.

The V and J genes are TRBV7-8 and TRBJ1-1, with 8 bases identical to TRBD1. Germline V lookup: CDR1 SGHVS, CDR2 FQNEAQ. CDR3 length: 14 residues. The ends lost 6 bases at V and 5 bases at J; junction bases unmatched: 8. CDR3: CASRPDREVTEAFF. The CDR3 region has the DNA TGTGCCAGCAGGCCGGACAGGGAGGTAACTGAAGCTTTCTTT. The full variable domain, in which reference TRBV7-8 and TRBJ1-1 provide the parts outside the CDR3, is GAGVSQSPRYKVAKRGQDVALRCDPISGHVSLFWYQQALGQGPEFLTYFQNEAQLDKSGLPSDRFFAERPEGSVSTLKIQRTQQEDSAVYLCASRPDREVTEAFFGQGTRLTVV.

V gene TRBV18 combines with J gene TRBJ1-5, with D possibly TRBD1 on 6 matching bases. The CDR3 length is 18 residues. Germline V gene lookup returns CDR1 KGHSH and CDR2 LQKENI. V was clipped by 6 bases and J by 5 bases, with 26 bases between them. CDR3 DNA sequence: TGTGCCAGCTCCTCGTTTGGCATTCTACGGGGGGCATATCAGCCCCAGCATTTT. This sequence encodes CASSSFGILRGAYQPQHF.

V usage is TRBV30 and J usage is TRBJ2-7; no firm D call. Germline loops: CDR1 GTSNPN, CDR2 SVGIG (reference sequence). V lost 4 bases, J lost 1 base, and 5 bases lay in between. This CDR3 is 11 amino acids long. The DNA of the CDR3 is TGTGCCTGGACCACGTCCTACGAGCAGTACTTC. Protein product: CAWTTSYEQYF.

The chain combines TRBV9 with TRBJ2-5; 8 bases match TRBD1. Germline values: CDR1 SGDLS, CDR2 YYNGEE. With 3 bases clipped from V and 4 bases from J, the junction kept 5 bases outside the gene matches. This CDR3 has 14 residues. CDR3 residues: CASSARTGRETQYF. For the CDR3, the DNA is TGTGCCAGCAGCGCACGGACAGGGCGAGAGACCCAGTACTTC.

The gene calls are TRBV6-6 and TRBJ1-6; D unresolved. The V and J ends lost 0 bases and 14 bases respectively, with 8 bases between them. Looked up from germline, CDR1 is MNHNY and CDR2 is SVGAGI (reference sequence). The CDR3 length is 12 residues. The CDR3, as DNA: TGTGCCAGCAGTTACTCGAGCTGGGCCCTCCACTTT. Protein sequence: CASSYSSWALHF.

V usage is TRBV7-9 and J usage is TRBJ2-7; D call uncertain. The CDR3 spans 16 residues. V lost 4 bases and J 3 bases, leaving 19 bases between the germline ends. The germline gives CDR1 SEHNR, CDR2 FQNEAQ (reference sequence). The CDR3 coding sequence is TGTGCCAGCAGCTCAACGGACCCTGGGCTAGGCTACGAGCAGTACTTC. Translated: CASSSTDPGLGYEQYF.

The chain is built from TRBV11-3 and TRBJ2-1; D ambiguous. Germline lookup yields CDR1 SGHNT and CDR2 YENEEA. The CDR3 has 13 residues. Trimming took off 5 bases at V and 3 bases at J, with 8 bases between the two ends. The CDR3 DNA reads as TGTGCCAGCAGCACACGGAACTACAATGAGCAGTTCTTC. It encodes CASSTRNYNEQFF.

This chain connects TRBV9 to TRBJ2-2; 8 bases map to TRBD2. V gave up 5 bases and J gave up 0 bases; unmatched junction bases: 9. The germline V gene has CDR1 SGDLS and CDR2 YYNGEE. CDR3 length equals 17 residues. The CDR3 coding sequence is TGTGCCAGCAGACCAGGCGGGGGGCTACCGAACACCGGGGAGCTGTTTTTT. It specifies CASRPGGGLPNTGELFF.

This chain connects TRBV30 to TRBJ1-4; no clear D. The CDR3 is 17 residues long. The V gene lost 0 bases and the J gene lost 0 bases, with 14 bases spanning the gap. CDR1 is GTSNPN and CDR2 is SVGIG in the germline V gene (reference sequence). The CDR3 is CAWSVSLILATNEKLFF. CDR3 bases: TGTGCCTGGAGTGTTTCTTTGATTTTGGCAACTAATGAAAAACTGTTTTTT.

V gene TRBV4-3 combines with J gene TRBJ2-4; no clear D gene. There are 15 residues in the CDR3. Deletions cut 0 bases from V and 8 bases from J, with 14 bases between. In germline, CDR1 is LGHNA, CDR2 YSLEER. CDR3 amino acids: CASSQDTGGRYIQYF. The CDR3 DNA reads as TGCGCCAGCAGCCAAGATACCGGCGGTCGATACATTCAGTACTTC.

The chain has TRBV10-2 and TRBJ2-7; 8 nucleotides match TRBD1. Germline lookup yields CDR1 WSHSY and CDR2 SAAADI. The CDR3 sequence is 14 residues long. The trim removed 6 bases at V and 2 bases at J, leaving 6 bases unmatched. CDR3 amino acids: CASRNRGSTYEQYF. CDR3 nucleotide sequence: TGCGCCAGCAGAAACAGGGGGTCCACCTACGAGCAGTACTTC.

This clone has a handful of counts. J is TRBJ2-4 and V is TRBV11-2; 9 bases match TRBD1. CDR3 length equals 16 residues. With V trimmed by 5 bases and J by 6 bases, 11 bases remained unmatched. Germline loops: CDR1 SGHAT, CDR2 FQNNGV. CDR3 residues: CASSRGQGLGLNIQYF. The CDR3 DNA reads as TGTGCCAGCAGCCGCGGACAGGGGCTAGGACTAAACATTCAGTACTTC.

The chain links TRBV15 to TRBJ1-1; TRBD1 might be the D (6 bases). Germline V gene sequence: CDR1 LNHNV, CDR2 YYDKDF (reference sequence). The CDR3 consists of 19 residues. The germline V and J ends were trimmed by 6 bases and 0 bases, with 26 bases remaining between them. The CDR3 region has the DNA TGTGCCACCAGGTCTGCCGGGGGGGGCCGAATTCTCATGAACACTGAAGCTTTCTTT. Translated, it gives CATRSAGGGRILMNTEAFF.

This clone appeared once. The V gene is TRBV6-6, the J gene TRBJ1-2, with D perhaps TRBD1 (5 bases). Trimming stripped 0 bases from V and 5 bases from J, with 13 bases between. The V gene's germline CDR1 is MNHNY and CDR2 SVGAGI (reference sequence). CDR3 size: 15 residues. The CDR3 is CASSYSSQGSYGYTF. CDR3 in DNA: TGTGCCAGCAGTTACTCGTCTCAGGGATCATATGGCTACACCTTC.

V usage is TRBV21-1 and J usage is TRBJ2-5; the DNA was not compared with TRBD2, the D call given in the table. TRBV21-1 is termed a pseudogene. The CDR3 is 17 amino acids. CDR3 DNA: TGTGCCAGCACCGAGGGTCGGGAAGACTCGCCTCAAGAGACCCAGTACTTC. Translated, it gives CASTEGREDSPQETQYF.

This chain uses TRBV27 with TRBJ2-7; the match to TRBD2 covers 11 bases. CDR3 length: 17 amino acids. Germline loops: CDR1 MNHEY, CDR2 SMNVEV (reference sequence). Trimming took 2 bases from V and 2 from J; bases not matched to a gene: 8. This chain's CDR3 is CASSLKPLAGGTYEQYF. The DNA for the CDR3 is TGTGCCAGCAGTTTAAAGCCTCTAGCGGGGGGTACCTACGAGCAGTACTTC.

This clone appeared a few times. DNA of the CDR3: TGTGCCAGTAGTATAGTCACCGGTAATTCACCCCTCCACTTT. It translates to CASSIVTGNSPLHF. This sequence joins TRBV19 and TRBJ1-6; D unclear. Per the germline V gene, CDR1 is LNHDA and CDR2 is SQIVND (reference sequence). This CDR3 region has 14 residues. Trimming removed 1 base from V and 6 bases from J, with 7 bases in between.

The chain has TRBV29-1 and TRBJ2-7; 8 bases fit TRBD1. With V trimmed by 6 bases and J by 3 bases, 4 bases remained unmatched. This CDR3 region has 12 residues. CDR1 SQVTM and CDR2 ANQGSEA come from the germline V gene. CDR3 nucleotide sequence: TGCAGCGTGTACGACAGGGGCTACGAGCAGTACTTC. This gives the protein CSVYDRGYEQYF.

The count of this clone is one. The genes are TRBV29-1 and TRBJ2-5, with a weak D call TRBD2 (5 bases). From germline, CDR1 is SQVTM and CDR2 ANQGSEA. Trimming left V 3 bases short and J 5 bases short, with 16 bases between. CDR3 length equals 14 residues. CDR3 sequence reads: CSVEGRTSRETQYF. The CDR3 DNA follows: TGCAGCGTTGAGGGCCGGACTTCTCGGGAGACCCAGTACTTC.

The chain links TRBV19 to TRBJ2-5; D is unclear. V shed 0 bases and J shed 1 base, with 12 bases lying between them. Germline lookup yields CDR1 LNHDA and CDR2 SQIVND (reference sequence). The CDR3 loop spans 16 amino acids. The DNA of the CDR3 is TGTGCCAGTAGTATAGATTTTACGAGGTTCCAAGAGACCCAGTACTTC. Protein: CASSIDFTRFQETQYF. The variable domain in full, with the rest retrieved from reference TRBV19 and TRBJ2-5, is DGGITQSPKYLFRKEGQNVTLSCEQNLNHDAMYWYRQDPGQGLRLIYYSQIVNDFQKGDIAEGYSVSREKKESFPLTVTSAQKNPTAFYLCASSIDFTRFQETQYFGPGTRLLVL.

This clone turned up a few times. The sample contains more than one DNA sequence encoding this CDR3. The chain employs TRBV30 and TRBJ2-1, with D possibly being TRBD1 (5 bases). This CDR3 has 14 residues. CDR1 and CDR2 (germline): GTSNPN, SVGIG (reference sequence). Trimming removed 1 base from V and 4 bases from J, with 11 bases in between. CDR3 coding DNA: TGTGCCTGGAGTGGAGACAGAGGTTACAATGAGCAGTTCTTC. This sequence encodes CAWSGDRGYNEQFF.